A selection of T cell receptor beta chains follows, all from one sample in a study of blood T cell repertoires in COVID-19. Sequencing was performed with immunoSEQ multiplex PCR; in TCRdb, only in-frame clones are kept and a portion is missing. The sample carries approximately 150,000 clones, about 85% recorded once. The source material was peripheral blood. The receptors were gathered from a woman aged 50 to 65 with COVID-19, enrolled during active disease. CDR3s include the opening cysteine and the closing phenylalanine or tryptophan. The D gene is left open where the match is weak. Clone size appears in some rows only: once, few, many, or a class for an expanded clone.

15 TRBJ1-1 NA NA TRBV18 TGTGCCAGCTCACCCGGGGCGACAGGTAACACTGAAGCTTTCTTT CASSPGATGNTEAFF
12 TRBJ1-2 few TRBD1 TRBV6-5 TGTGCCAGCAGTACAGGGGGCTTTGGCTACACCTTC CASSTGGFGYTF
15 TRBJ1-2 once TRBD1 TRBV19 TGTGCCAGTAGTCACCTATGGGACAGATTCTATGGCTACACCTTC CASSHLWDRFYGYTF
17 TRBJ2-2 few NA TRBV28 TGTGCCAGCAGGCTCATCCCCGGGTGGCGCGGCACCGGGGAGCTGTTTTTT CASRLIPGWRGTGELFF
14 TRBJ1-2 NA TRBD1 TRBV28 TGTGCCAGCAGCCACGGACAGGGAGTCTATGGCTACACCTTC CASSHGQGVYGYTF
14 TRBJ1-1 NA NA TRBV28 TGTGCCAGCAGTCACCTTACAGGGTTCACTGAAGCTTTCTTT CASSHLTGFTEAFF
15 TRBJ2-1 NA TRBD1 TRBV19 TGTGCCAGTAGCCTGACAGGGGGCGCGGGTCATGAGCAGTTCTTC CASSLTGGAGHEQFF
15 TRBJ2-2 NA TRBD1 TRBV6-5 TGTGCCAGCACCGAAAGGACAGGGTGGACCGGGGAGCTGTTTTTT CASTERTGWTGELFF
14 TRBJ1-1 NA TRBD1 TRBV6-5 TGTGCCAGCAGCCTAGGACAGGATCACACTGAAGCTTTCTTT CASSLGQDHTEAFF
15 TRBJ2-7 once NA TRBV28 TGTGCCAGCAGTGCCTTAGGGGGTTCGGGCTACGAGCAGTACTTC CASSALGGSGYEQYF
13 TRBJ2-2 NA NA TRBV18 TGTGCCAGCTCACTGGGAGACACCGGGGAGCTGTTTTTT CASSLGDTGELFF
15 TRBJ2-3 NA TRBD2 TRBV7-7 TGTGCCAGCAGCATGGGGAGGGGAGGGCCAGATACGCAGTATTTT CASSMGRGGPDTQYF
14 TRBJ1-2 NA TRBD1 TRBV18 TGTGCCAGCTCAATTGGGACAGACACCGATGGCTACACCTTC CASSIGTDTDGYTF
11 TRBJ2-3 NA NA TRBV27 TGTGCCAGCTCTACGATGAATACGCAGTATTTT CASSTMNTQYF
15 TRBJ2-7 NA NA TRBV9 TGTGCCAGCAGCCCGGAGGGGTGGGACAGTAGCGGGCAGTACTTC CASSPEGWDSSGQYF
12 TRBJ2-1 NA TRBD1 TRBV12-3/TRBV12-4 TGTGCCAGCAGAGAGGGGGCGAATGAGCAGTTCTTC CASREGANEQFF
15 TRBJ1-6 few TRBD1 TRBV5-4 TGTGCCAGCAGCTGGGACAGCTCCTATAATTCACCCCTCCACTTT CASSWDSSYNSPLHF
17 TRBJ2-1 NA NA TRBV23-1 TGCGCCAGCAGGCGAGACCGCCGTATTAGCGGTTACAATGAGCAGTTCTTC CASRRDRRISGYNEQFF
14 TRBJ2-7 NA TRBD2 TRBV18 TGTGCCAGCTCTCCGGGACTAGCTACCTACGAGCAGTACTTC CASSPGLATYEQYF
13 TRBJ2-1 NA NA TRBV2 TGTGCCAGCAGTGAAACGGGATTCAATGAGCAGTTCTTC CASSETGFNEQFF
17 TRBJ2-5 few TRBD2 TRBV5-4 TGTGCCAGCAGCTCGATGACTAGCGGGGGGGTCAGGGAGACCCAGTACTTC CASSSMTSGGVRETQYF
15 TRBJ1-5 NA TRBD1 TRBV10-3 TGTGCCATCAGCACGGGACAGGGAGGCAATCAGCCCCAGCATTTT CAISTGQGGNQPQHF
16 TRBJ2-3 few TRBD2 TRBV7-2 TGTGCCAGCAGCCCCCGACTAGCGGGGGCCACAGATACGCAGTATTTT CASSPRLAGATDTQYF
16 TRBJ2-5 NA TRBD2 TRBV9 TGTGCCAGCAGCGCGGGACTAGCGATTGGTGAAGAGACCCAGTACTTC CASSAGLAIGEETQYF
15 TRBJ1-2 NA TRBD1 TRBV7-2 TGTGCCAGCAGCGTCGGACAGGGCCCAGCCTATGGCTACACCTTC CASSVGQGPAYGYTF
14 TRBJ2-3 NA NA TRBV7-2 TGTGCCAGCAGCTTAGTACTCTCCACAGATACGCAGTATTTT CASSLVLSTDTQYF
14 TRBJ2-3 NA TRBD2 TRBV2 TGTGCCAGCAGTGTTCTAGCGGGGTCCGATACGCAGTATTTT CASSVLAGSDTQYF
15 TRBJ1-3 NA TRBD1 TRBV5-6 TGTGCCAGCAGCTTGAGGGGGCGGTCTGGAAACACCATATATTTT CASSLRGRSGNTIYF